This is a list of T cell receptor beta chains from one sample in a study of blood T cell repertoires in COVID-19. The repertoire was sequenced with immunoSEQ multiplex PCR; TCRdb's copy has only in-frame clones and lacks some. The data show over 250,000 clones, with roughly 85% seen just once and more than 4.5% held by the top ten. Sequenced sample: peripheral blood. The receptors shown here come from a man in his forties or fifties with active or convalescent COVID-19. The CDR3 runs from the conserved cysteine through the conserved F or W. A D gene is named only where the DNA matches it firmly. Only some rows state a clone size, as once, few, many or a class for expanded clones.

clone_size,d_call,v_call,cdr3_length,j_call,cdr3_aa,cdr3_nt
.,TRBD1,TRBV28,14,TRBJ2-7,CAVTGTGLSYEQYF,TGTGCCGTAACCGGGACAGGGCTCTCCTACGAGCAGTACTTC
few,.,TRBV19,13,TRBJ1-2,CASTGQPLYGYTF,TGTGCCAGTACAGGGCAACCCCTCTATGGCTACACCTTC
.,.,TRBV6-5,15,TRBJ1-2,CASRVDRISNYGYTF,TGTGCCAGCAGGGTTGACAGGATATCTAACTATGGCTACACCTTC
.,.,TRBV7-9,14,TRBJ1-3,CASIPTRTGNTIYF,TGTGCCAGCATCCCAACCAGGACAGGAAACACCATATATTTT
.,TRBD2,TRBV7-3,13,TRBJ2-1,CASSSSGHNEQFF,TGTGCCAGCAGCTCTAGCGGCCACAATGAGCAGTTCTTC
.,TRBD1,TRBV30,15,TRBJ1-4,CAWSGGQGSNEKLFF,TGTGCCTGGAGTGGGGGACAGGGGTCTAATGAAAAACTGTTTTTT
.,.,TRBV24-1,15,TRBJ2-1,CATSDAFHLGDEQFF,TGTGCCACCAGTGATGCCTTCCATCTAGGCGATGAGCAGTTCTTC
.,TRBD1,TRBV10-3,16,TRBJ1-4,CAISESAGQGSEKLFF,TGTGCCATCAGTGAGTCAGCGGGACAGGGGAGCGAAAAACTGTTTTTT
.,.,TRBV6-5,16,TRBJ2-2,CASSYAGQSRGGELFF,TGTGCCAGCAGTTACGCGGGACAGTCAAGGGGCGGGGAGCTGTTTTTT
.,.,TRBV9,12,TRBJ1-2,CASGTPNYGYTF,TGTGCCAGCGGGACACCTAACTATGGCTACACCTTC
.,.,TRBV7-2,15,TRBJ2-1,CASSRDRPIYNEQFF,TGTGCCAGCAGTCGAGACAGACCTATCTACAATGAGCAGTTCTTC
few,.,TRBV9,15,TRBJ2-3,CASSVGGGSTDTQYF,TGTGCCAGCAGCGTAGGGGGCGGTAGCACAGATACGCAGTATTTT
.,.,TRBV10-3,14,TRBJ1-1,CAISEDPGRTEAFF,TGTGCCATCAGTGAGGATCCGGGAAGGACTGAAGCTTTCTTT
few,TRBD1,TRBV5-8,14,TRBJ2-5,CASSSGTVKETQYF,TGTGCCAGCAGCTCCGGGACAGTAAAAGAGACCCAGTACTTC
.,.,TRBV30,14,TRBJ1-3,CAWSVGGKGNTIYF,TGTGCCTGGAGTGTGGGAGGGAAGGGAAACACCATATATTTT
.,.,TRBV12-3/TRBV12-4,13,TRBJ1-1,CASSPPAGTEAFF,TGTGCCAGCAGTCCCCCTGCCGGCACTGAAGCTTTCTTT
.,TRBD2,TRBV28,19,TRBJ2-2,CASSPWGGTSGKETGELFF,TGTGCCAGCAGTCCCTGGGGGGGGACTAGCGGGAAGGAGACCGGGGAGCTGTTTTTT
.,TRBD1,TRBV5-1,14,TRBJ2-3,CASSWDSPTDTQYF,TGCGCCAGCAGCTGGGACAGCCCCACAGATACGCAGTATTTT
.,TRBD2,TRBV19,16,TRBJ2-2,CASSIMASGYTGELFF,TGTGCCAGTAGTATAATGGCTAGCGGGTACACCGGGGAGCTGTTTTTT
.,.,TRBV27,14,TRBJ1-5,CASSDTGMVQPQHF,TGTGCCAGCAGTGATACAGGGATGGTTCAGCCCCAGCATTTT
.,.,TRBV6-5,12,TRBJ1-5,CASRAGNQPQHF,TGTGCCAGCAGGGCCGGCAATCAGCCCCAGCATTTT
.,.,TRBV3-1/TRBV3-2,17,TRBJ2-3,CASSQAVAVDYTDTQYF,TGTGCCAGCAGCCAAGCTGTCGCGGTTGACTATACAGATACGCAGTATTTT
.,.,TRBV29-1,17,TRBJ2-2,CSVEGYGQGRGGGELFF,TGCAGCGTTGAAGGATACGGGCAGGGTCGAGGTGGCGGGGAGCTGTTTTTT
.,.,TRBV15,13,TRBJ1-2,CATSWGLEDGYTF,TGTGCCACCAGCTGGGGGCTTGAGGATGGCTACACCTTC
once,TRBD2,TRBV28,19,TRBJ2-3,CASTSLGLAGRGSTDTQYF,TGTGCCAGCACCTCCTTGGGACTAGCGGGAAGGGGAAGCACAGATACGCAGTATTTT
.,TRBD1,TRBV19,14,TRBJ1-6,CASRQGARNSPLHF,TGTGCCAGTCGACAGGGGGCGAGGAATTCACCCCTCCACTTT